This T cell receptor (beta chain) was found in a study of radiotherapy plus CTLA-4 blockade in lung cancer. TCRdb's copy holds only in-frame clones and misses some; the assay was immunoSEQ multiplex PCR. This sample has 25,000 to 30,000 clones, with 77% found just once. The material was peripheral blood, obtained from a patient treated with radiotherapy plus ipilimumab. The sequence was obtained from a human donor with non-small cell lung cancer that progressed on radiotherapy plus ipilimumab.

This CDR3 reads CASSSVTSFNYGYTF. Written as DNA, the CDR3 is TGCGCCAGCAGCTCAGTTACCAGTTTTAACTATGGCTACACCTTC. The rearrangement links TRBV5-1 to TRBJ1-2, with D uncertain. The CDR3 runs 15 residues. With 3 bases removed from V and 1 base from J, the gap between germline ends came to 13 bases. CDR1 and CDR2 (germline): SGHRS, YFSETQ.